These T cell receptor beta chains were read from a single sample in a study of OX40 agonist ivuxolimab in advanced cancers. TCRdb's table, derived via immunoSEQ multiplex PCR, lists solely in-frame clones and lacks some. The sample yields 87,000 or so clones, approximately 85% seen once. Sequenced material: CD4+ or CD8+ T cells sorted from blood, taken in a trial of the OX40 agonist ivuxolimab. The receptors come from an adult with an advanced solid tumor such as melanoma, head and neck, liver or kidney cancer. Each CDR3 is given with its conserved first and last residue. A D gene is named only where the DNA matches it firmly. Size values are once, few and many counts, or a class for expanded clones, and some rows have none.

V gene	J gene	clone size	D gene	CDR3 DNA	CDR3 protein
TRBV4-1	TRBJ1-1	-	-	TGCGCCAGCAGCCAAGAGGGTGAGAGGACTGAAGCTTTCTTT	CASSQEGERTEAFF
TRBV7-2	TRBJ2-7	-	-	TGTGCCAGCACTGAAGGGGCTATATCCTACGAGCAGTACTTC	CASTEGAISYEQYF
TRBV7-9	TRBJ2-5	-	-	TGTGCCAGCAGCTTACCGCGAACACCCGAGGATGAAGGCCAAGAGACCCAGTACTTC	CASSLPRTPEDEGQETQYF
TRBV9	TRBJ2-7	-	TRBD2	TGTGCCAGCAGCACGGGGGGGCTAGCGGTGATCTACGAGCAGTACTTC	CASSTGGLAVIYEQYF
TRBV7-7	TRBJ2-1	-	-	TGTGCTAGCAGCTGGGATCTTTACAATGAGCAGTTCTTC	CASSWDLYNEQFF
TRBV9	TRBJ2-7	-	TRBD2	TGTGCCAGCAGCGCCGGGCGGGAGGGAATTGAGGAGCAGTACTTC	CASSAGREGIEEQYF
TRBV18	TRBJ1-1	-	-	TGTGCCAGCTCACTTGGAGCGAACACTGAAGCTTTCTTT	CASSLGANTEAFF
TRBV7-2	TRBJ2-6	-	-	TGTGCCAGCAGCGGATACTCTGGGGCCAACGTCCTGACTTTC	CASSGYSGANVLTF
TRBV9	TRBJ2-3	-	TRBD2	TGTGCCAGCAGCGTAGCTACCCTGACTAGCGGGACGGATACGCAGTATTTT	CASSVATLTSGTDTQYF
TRBV10-3	TRBJ1-1	-	-	TGTGCCATCAGTGATACAGGGAGGATGAACACTGAAGCTTTCTTT	CAISDTGRMNTEAFF
TRBV9	TRBJ2-3	-	-	TGTGCCAGCAGCCAAGGGACTAGCACAGATACGCAGTATTTT	CASSQGTSTDTQYF
TRBV27	TRBJ2-1	-	-	TGTGCCAGCAGTTACTCCGGGACCAGCTACAATGAGCAGTTCTTC	CASSYSGTSYNEQFF
TRBV11-2	TRBJ2-1	-	TRBD2	TGTGCCAGCAGCCGATCTAGCGGGAGTAGGATCAATGAGCAGTTCTTC	CASSRSSGSRINEQFF
TRBV18	TRBJ2-3	-	TRBD2	TGTGCCAGCTCCCGGACTAGCGGGAGGACCCGCGGAAGAGCGCAGTATTTT	CASSRTSGRTRGRAQYF
TRBV29-1	TRBJ2-7	-	-	TGCAGCGTTGACAGCAGGAACGGCTACGAGCAGTACTTC	CSVDSRNGYEQYF
TRBV2	TRBJ2-1	-	-	TGTGCCATTGAGACAGGATTCGGAGATGAGCAGTTCTTC	CAIETGFGDEQFF
TRBV4-1	TRBJ2-1	once	-	TGCGCCAGCAGCCAAGATTGGCAGGGGGAGCAGTTCTTC	CASSQDWQGEQFF
TRBV5-1	TRBJ2-5	-	TRBD1	TGCGCCAGCAGCTTGACAGGGGGCCTGTTCGGGGAGACCCAGTACTTC	CASSLTGGLFGETQYF
TRBV6-1	TRBJ2-7	-	-	TGTGCCAGCAGTGACGGGCGGATCTACGAGCAGTACTTC	CASSDGRIYEQYF
TRBV19	TRBJ1-2	few	-	TGTGCCAGTAGTGACTCTGCTGGCCACTATGGCTACACCTTC	CASSDSAGHYGYTF
TRBV9	TRBJ2-7	-	-	TGTGCCAGCAGCGTAGTGCCTGGAGTCGAGCAGTACTTC	CASSVVPGVEQYF
TRBV7-9	TRBJ2-3	-	-	TGTGCCAGCAGCTTAGACCGATTAACAAGCACAGATACGCAGTATTTT	CASSLDRLTSTDTQYF
TRBV7-2	TRBJ1-3	-	-	TGTGCCAGCAGCCCGGGGCCTGCTGGAAACACCATATATTTT	CASSPGPAGNTIYF
TRBV5-4	TRBJ2-1	once	-	TGTGCCAGCCACGCGGAGAGCTCCTACAATGAGCAGTTCTTC	CASHAESSYNEQFF
TRBV11-3	TRBJ2-1	-	-	TGTGCCAGCAGCCCGGAGGGGGATAACAATGAGCAGTTCTTC	CASSPEGDNNEQFF
TRBV27	TRBJ2-1	-	-	TGTGCCAGCAGTCCCCAGCGGAGCTCCTACAATGAGCAGTTCTTC	CASSPQRSSYNEQFF
TRBV4-3	TRBJ2-5	once	TRBD2	TGCGCCAGCAGCCTTAGCGGGAGTCTAGAGACCCAGTACTTC	CASSLSGSLETQYF